The TCR beta chain under discussion was sequenced for a study of blood T cells in healthy people across ages. V gave up 2 bases and J gave up 14 bases, with 17 bases separating them. The CDR3 is 13 residues long. Germline V gives CDR1 SGHTS, CDR2 YDEGEE. A second about 7 to 11 cycle PCR used barcoded and J-beta primers. TCRdb reanalysed the 5' RACE reads using MiXCR and keeps one entry per CDR3 protein. The table records 450,000 to 700,000 distinct CDR3 sequences, roughly 28% of them present only once. Study conclusions and caveats: More naive CD4+ cells and higher diversity marked long-lived donors relative to aged donors.

Points on this clonotype: Its antigen is still unknown.

Isolation yielded PBMCs, at least 6.5 million per sample, in every case. Total RNA was isolated from each sample in quantities of at least 6 micrograms. The chain employs TRBV5-8 and TRBJ2-1, with D perhaps TRBD2 (7 bases). The sequenced material came from blood. The sequence was obtained from a woman aged 70-85 years in good health. CDR3 region: CASSLSERGREFF. The CDR3 DNA is TGTGCCAGCAGCTTAAGCGAAAGGGGGAGGGAGTTCTTC.